The 7 T cell receptor beta chains below all came from one sample that was sequenced in a study of identifying expanded T cells in peripheral blood. The data were produced by immunoSEQ multiplex PCR, yet TCRdb's version contains in-frame clones alone and is incomplete. The sample holds about 90,000 clones, about 90% seen once. The sample consisted of blood. These receptors came from a person aged 18 to 70 in good health.

This chain connects TRBV6-1 to TRBJ1-1; D unclear. Germline V gene sequence: CDR1 MNHNS, CDR2 SASEGT. There are 13 residues in the CDR3. V lost 1 base and J lost 5, with 8 bases in between. In nucleotides, the CDR3 is TGTGCCAGCAGTGAAGGGATACGGACTGAAGCTTTCTTT. Encoded protein: CASSEGIRTEAFF.

This clone has only one observation. The V call is TRBV7-2, the J call TRBJ2-5, with a weak D call TRBD2 (6 bases). The germline V gene has CDR1 SGHTA and CDR2 FQGNSA. The CDR3 runs 15 residues. Trimming removed 8 bases at V and 4 bases at J, with 20 bases between. Here the CDR3 reads CASGREQARGETQYF. In nucleotides, the CDR3 is TGTGCCAGCGGACGAGAACAGGCGCGGGGAGAGACCCAGTACTTC.

The chain recombines TRBV27 with TRBJ1-4, with no clear D. There are 14 residues in the CDR3. With 8 bases removed from V and 4 bases from J, the gap between germline ends came to 14 bases. Germline V gene lookup returns CDR1 MNHEY and CDR2 SMNVEV (reference sequence). Here the CDR3 reads CASFPRGFNEKLFF. The CDR3 DNA follows: TGTGCCAGCTTCCCCCGGGGATTTAATGAAAAACTGTTTTTT.

The chain joins TRBV4-3 to TRBJ1-2; D possibly corresponds to TRBD1 (5 bases). Looked up from germline, CDR1 is LGHNA and CDR2 is YSLEER. The CDR3 runs to 16 residues. Trimming left V 2 bases short and J 3 bases short, with 16 bases between. CDR3 sequence reads: CASSQSLNQGDYGYTF. As DNA, the CDR3 is TGCGCCAGCAGCCAAAGTTTAAATCAGGGCGACTATGGCTACACCTTC.

This chain connects TRBV4-1 to TRBJ2-1; D is perhaps TRBD2 (6 bases). This CDR3 has 16 residues. Germline V gene data show CDR1 as MGHRA and CDR2 as YSYEKL. V dropped 3 bases and J dropped 4 bases, with 16 bases sitting between them. As DNA, the CDR3 is TGCGCCAGCAGCCAGGCGACCGGGACTTTATACAATGAGCAGTTCTTC. This encodes CASSQATGTLYNEQFF.

V gene TRBV18 combines with J gene TRBJ1-2; perhaps TRBD1 as D (5 bases). Trimming pared 4 bases from V and 2 bases from J, leaving 14 bases between. CDR1 and CDR2 (germline): KGHSH, LQKENI. The CDR3 runs 15 residues. The CDR3 bases are TGTGCCAGCTCACGGGAGAGCGGGACCAACTATGGCTACACCTTC. Translating gives CASSRESGTNYGYTF.

This chain's CDR3 is CATSRGKYQPQHF. Written as DNA, the CDR3 is TGTGCCACCAGCAGAGGCAAGTATCAGCCCCAGCATTTT. The gene calls are TRBV15 and TRBJ1-5; the D is unclear. In germline, CDR1 is LNHNV, CDR2 YYDKDF (reference sequence). V gave up 1 base and J gave up 5 bases, with 6 bases separating them. The CDR3 covers 13 residues.